One and the same sample provided the 15 T cell receptor beta chains below, sequenced in a study of blood T cell repertoires in COVID-19. Libraries were prepared by immunoSEQ multiplex PCR; TCRdb keeps only in-frame clonotypes and omits some of them. The table records about 48,000 clones, about 89% of them present only once. Specimen: peripheral blood. Receptors originate from a human donor in a cohort sampled during active COVID-19.

This chain uses TRBV7-3 with TRBJ1-1; D may be TRBD1 (5 bases). V lost 5 bases to trimming and J lost 5 bases, with 18 bases between them. The germline CDR1 and CDR2 sequences are SGHTA and FQGTGA. The CDR3 covers 15 residues. This chain's CDR3 is CASSSLVRGGTEAFF. CDR3 coding DNA: TGTGCCAGCAGCAGCCTAGTGAGGGGAGGGACTGAAGCTTTCTTT.

The chain combines TRBV7-9 with TRBJ2-5, with 10 bases matching TRBD2. V was clipped by 5 bases and J by 1 base; unmatched bases: 4. Germline V lookup: CDR1 SEHNR, CDR2 FQNEAQ (reference sequence). The CDR3 contains 15 residues. The CDR3 nucleotides are TGTGCCAGCAGCAGCCGACTAGCGGGCCAAGAGACCCAGTACTTC. As protein: CASSSRLAGQETQYF.

The V and J genes are TRBV7-8 and TRBJ1-2; D may be TRBD1 (6 bases). Germline-derived CDR1 and CDR2 are SGHVS and FQNEAQ. CDR3 length: 14 residues. The V gene lost 8 bases and the J gene lost 2 bases, with 15 bases spanning the gap. CDR3 nucleotide sequence: TGTGCCAGCGACCCCTTACAGGGCAACTATGGCTACACCTTC. This translates into CASDPLQGNYGYTF.

The chain combines TRBV11-2 with TRBJ2-7; TRBD2 matches at 8 bases. Trimming cost V 1 base and J 3 bases; bases outside gene matches: 11. The CDR3 spans 17 residues. Germline CDR1 reads SGHAT; CDR2 reads FQNNGV. CDR3 region: CASSLVGAKRENYEQYF. For the CDR3, the DNA is TGTGCCAGCAGCTTAGTGGGAGCTAAGCGGGAGAACTACGAGCAGTACTTC.

The rearrangement uses TRBV5-5 and TRBJ2-7; D unresolved. Trimming left V 3 bases short and J 3 bases short, with 7 bases between. The CDR3 runs 12 residues. The germline gives CDR1 SGHKS, CDR2 YYEKEE (reference sequence). DNA of the CDR3: TGTGCCAGCAGCTCTATGCACTACGAGCAGTACTTC. Amino acid sequence: CASSSMHYEQYF.

This clone was seen a single time. This chain links TRBV5-1 with TRBJ2-5; TRBD2 agrees at 10 bases. There are 16 residues in the CDR3. Losses at the gene ends were 0 bases for V and 1 base for J; bases not matched to a gene: 3. Germline assignment: CDR1 SGHRS and CDR2 YFSETQ. The CDR3 is CASSLGASGGQETQYF. The CDR3 DNA sequence: TGCGCCAGCAGCTTGGGGGCTAGCGGGGGCCAAGAGACCCAGTACTTC. The whole variable domain, filled in from reference TRBV5-1 and TRBJ2-5, reads KAGVTQTPRYLIKTRGQQVTLSCSPISGHRSVSWYQQTPGQGLQFLFEYFSETQRNKGNFPGRFSGRQFSNSRSEMNVSTLELGDSALYLCASSLGASGGQETQYFGPGTRLLVL.

The rearrangement joins TRBV7-6 to TRBJ2-7, with 10 bases lining up with TRBD2. Germline CDR1 SGHVS, CDR2 FNYEAQ. The CDR3 has 15 residues. V trimming: 5 bases; J trimming: 7 bases; junction bases outside the gene matches: 11. The CDR3 loop reads CASSRGGLALGEQYF. The CDR3 nucleotides read TGTGCCAGCAGCCGAGGGGGACTAGCGCTGGGGGAGCAGTACTTC.

This chain joins TRBV15 and TRBJ2-1, with D perhaps matching TRBD1 (5 bases). The CDR3 sequence is 15 residues long. Germline V gene sequence: CDR1 LNHNV, CDR2 YYDKDF (reference sequence). V dropped 3 bases and J dropped 7 bases, with 16 bases sitting between them. For the CDR3, the DNA is TGTGCCACCAGCAGTCCCAGGGTCCTCAGGAATGAGCAGTTCTTC. It translates to CATSSPRVLRNEQFF.

The V call is TRBV28, the J call TRBJ2-5; 9 bases agree with TRBD1. V dropped 3 bases and J dropped 0; count of bases not matched to a gene: 8. This CDR3 region has 17 residues. Per the germline V gene, CDR1 is MDHEN and CDR2 is SYDVKM. The DNA for the CDR3 is TGTGCCAGCAGTTTCAACCGGGACAGGGAGTACCAAGAGACCCAGTACTTC. This sequence encodes CASSFNRDREYQETQYF.

This sequence joins TRBV19 and TRBJ2-2; 11 bases are a match to TRBD2. Germline values: CDR1 LNHDA, CDR2 SQIVND (reference sequence). This CDR3 contains 17 residues. V lost 4 bases and J lost 0; bases outside the gene matches: 4. The CDR3 protein is CASSRLAGSPNTGELFF. The CDR3 DNA reads as TGTGCCAGTAGTAGACTAGCGGGGAGTCCGAACACCGGGGAGCTGTTTTTT.

There are a few counts of this clone. DNA for the CDR3: TGTGCCAGCAGCTTTGGGCCAGACAGGATGGTTACTGAAGCTTTCTTT. It is translated as CASSFGPDRMVTEAFF. The chain carries TRBV7-9 and TRBJ1-1; TRBD1 is a possible D gene (6 bases). Germline assignment: CDR1 SEHNR and CDR2 FQNEAQ (reference sequence). The CDR3 consists of 16 residues. V lost 3 bases and J lost 5, with 19 bases in between.

The chain joins TRBV9 to TRBJ2-7; maybe TRBD2 (6 bases). The V gene lost 2 bases and the J gene lost 7 bases, with 16 bases spanning the gap. The length of the CDR3 is 14 residues. Per the germline V gene, CDR1 is SGDLS and CDR2 is YYNGEE. The CDR3 nucleotides read TGTGCCAGCAGCGTCGACCCAGGAGGGAATGAGCAGTACTTC. This translates into CASSVDPGGNEQYF.

The rearrangement uses TRBV7-2 and TRBJ2-7, with 9 bases matching TRBD1. Germline V gene sequence: CDR1 SGHTA, CDR2 FQGNSA. The junction had 2 bases not matched to a gene; V was cut back by 5 bases and J by 6 bases. The CDR3 is made up of 12 amino acids. CDR3 in DNA: TGTGCCAGCAGCCTGGACAGGGGCGAGCAGTACTTC. As protein: CASSLDRGEQYF.

In this sample, this clone turned up once. The rearrangement links TRBV5-1 to TRBJ1-3, with no clear D. V lost 4 bases and J lost 2, with 16 bases in between. The CDR3 spans 16 residues. CDR1 and CDR2 (germline): SGHRS, YFSETQ. CDR3 DNA: TGCGCCAGCAGCCCTCGGTCCGGAGGAACTGGAAACACCATATATTTT. Residues: CASSPRSGGTGNTIYF.

The rearrangement links TRBV30 to TRBJ2-7; a weak D match, TRBD2 (5 bases). V dropped 5 bases and J dropped 1 base, with 12 bases sitting between them. Germline V lookup: CDR1 GTSNPN, CDR2 SVGIG (reference sequence). The CDR3 is 13 amino acids. CDR3: CAWETTSSYEQYF. CDR3 DNA sequence: TGTGCCTGGGAGACTACATCTTCCTACGAGCAGTACTTC.